This T cell receptor (beta chain) stems from a study of T cells in Graves' hyperthyroidism and ophthalmopathy. The CDR3 loop spans 16 amino acids. Germline trimming cut 0 bases from V and 4 bases from J; bases unmatched to any gene: 7. Germline V gene data show CDR1 as SQVTM and CDR2 as ANQGSEA. The study, taken as a whole, reports: Most expanded thyroid clonotypes above 0.001 recurred in blood. In the analysis, a 13 V-J model separated ophthalmopathy from stable hyperthyroidism.

This clonotype showed up just a few times. Its specificity is not known. TCR beta CDR3 regions were amplified from RNA. TCR CDR3 underwent first-round RT-PCR with the HTBI primer set. Each CDR3 protein is one row after TCRdb ran MiXCR on the multiplex PCR reads. Among more than 450,000 distinct CDR3 sequences, around 13% were seen once, and the ten largest hold about 15%. Diagnoses used clinical symptoms, serum thyroxine and TRAb, thyroid ultrasound and orbital computed tomography. The chain couples TRBV29-1 to TRBJ2-7, with 12 positions matching TRBD2. Sequencing was performed on blood. The receptor's source is a woman aged 40 to 55 with Graves' hyperthyroidism. The CDR3 nucleotides read TGCAGCGTTGAAGATGCGACTAGCGGGAGCTCGTACGAGCAGTACTTC. Encoded protein: CSVEDATSGSSYEQYF.